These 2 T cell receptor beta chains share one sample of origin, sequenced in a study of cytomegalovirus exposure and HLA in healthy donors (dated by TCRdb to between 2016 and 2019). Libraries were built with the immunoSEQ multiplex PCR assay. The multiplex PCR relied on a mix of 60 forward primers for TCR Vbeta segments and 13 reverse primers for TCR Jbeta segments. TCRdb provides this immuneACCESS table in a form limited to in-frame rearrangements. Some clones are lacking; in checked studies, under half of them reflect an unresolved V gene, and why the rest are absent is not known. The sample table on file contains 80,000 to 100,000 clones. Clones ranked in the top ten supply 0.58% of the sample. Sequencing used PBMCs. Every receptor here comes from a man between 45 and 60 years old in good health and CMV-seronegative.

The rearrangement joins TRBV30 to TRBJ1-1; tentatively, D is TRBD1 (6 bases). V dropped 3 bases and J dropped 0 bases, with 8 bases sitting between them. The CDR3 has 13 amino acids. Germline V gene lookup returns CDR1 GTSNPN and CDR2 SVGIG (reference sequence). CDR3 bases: TGTGCCTGGAGCCCAGGGGTGAACACTGAAGCTTTCTTT. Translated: CAWSPGVNTEAFF.

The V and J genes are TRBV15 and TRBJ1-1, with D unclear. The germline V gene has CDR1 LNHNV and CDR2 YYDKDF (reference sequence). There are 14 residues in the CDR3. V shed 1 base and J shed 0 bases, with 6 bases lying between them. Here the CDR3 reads CATSRAGMNTEAFF. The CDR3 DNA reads TGTGCCACCAGCAGAGCGGGGATGAACACTGAAGCTTTCTTT.